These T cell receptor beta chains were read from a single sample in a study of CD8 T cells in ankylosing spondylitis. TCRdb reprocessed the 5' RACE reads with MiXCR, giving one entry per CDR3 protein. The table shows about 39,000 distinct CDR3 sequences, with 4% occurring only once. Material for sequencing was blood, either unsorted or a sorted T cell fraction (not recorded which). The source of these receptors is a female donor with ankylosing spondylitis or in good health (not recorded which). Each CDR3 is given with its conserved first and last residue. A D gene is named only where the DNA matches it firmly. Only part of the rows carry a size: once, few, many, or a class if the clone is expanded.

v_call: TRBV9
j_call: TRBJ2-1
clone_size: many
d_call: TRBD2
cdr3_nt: TGTGCCAGCGCCAGAGGCCTAGCGGGGGTAGATGAGCAGTTCTTC
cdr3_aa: CASARGLAGVDEQFF

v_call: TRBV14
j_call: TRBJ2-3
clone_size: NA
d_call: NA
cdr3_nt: TGTGCCAGCAGCGCGAGTGGGGGGGCTTCTCCCGCATCCTCCATTTTATGGACAGATACGCAGTATTTT
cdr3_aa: CASSASGGASPASSILWTDTQYF

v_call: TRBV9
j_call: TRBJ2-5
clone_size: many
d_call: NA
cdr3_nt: TGTGCCAGCAGCGTAGACCCGGGAAGGGAGACCCAGTACTTC
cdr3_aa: CASSVDPGRETQYF

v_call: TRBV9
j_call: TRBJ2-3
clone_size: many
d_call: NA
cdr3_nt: TGTGCCAGCAGCGCAAGGGGGGTAAGCACAGATACGCAGTATTTT
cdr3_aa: CASSARGVSTDTQYF

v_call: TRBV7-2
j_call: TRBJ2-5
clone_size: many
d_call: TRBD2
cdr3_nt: TGTGCCAGCAGCTCGACTAGCGGGGGGGCCCTGGAGACCCAGTACTTC
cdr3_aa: CASSSTSGGALETQYF

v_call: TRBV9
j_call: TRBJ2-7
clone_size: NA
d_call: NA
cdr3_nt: TGTGCCAGCAGCGTGCTTGGGGGCTTCCTACCCTACGAGCAGTACTTC
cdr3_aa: CASSVLGGFLPYEQYF

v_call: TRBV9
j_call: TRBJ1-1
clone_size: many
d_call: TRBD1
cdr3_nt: TGTGCCAGCAGCGCGGGACAGCCTAACACTGAAGCTTTCTTT
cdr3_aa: CASSAGQPNTEAFF

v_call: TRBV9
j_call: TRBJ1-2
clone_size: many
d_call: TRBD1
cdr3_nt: TGTGCCAGCAGCCCCCGGACAGGCTATGGCTACACCTTC
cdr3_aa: CASSPRTGYGYTF

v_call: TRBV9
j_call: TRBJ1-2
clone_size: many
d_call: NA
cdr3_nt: TGTGCCAGCAGCGTAGGGAAGTTGAGATCCCACTATGGCTACACCTTC
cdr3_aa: CASSVGKLRSHYGYTF

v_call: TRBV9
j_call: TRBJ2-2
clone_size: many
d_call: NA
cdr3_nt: TGTGCCAGCAGCGTATTCGGGAGATTTGCCGGGGAGCTGTTTTTT
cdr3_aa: CASSVFGRFAGELFF

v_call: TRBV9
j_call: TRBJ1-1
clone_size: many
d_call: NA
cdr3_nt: TGTGCCAGCAGCGAATGGGACACCAACACTGAAGCTTTCTTT
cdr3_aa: CASSEWDTNTEAFF

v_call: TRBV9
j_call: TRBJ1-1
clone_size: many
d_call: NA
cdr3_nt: TGTGCCAGCAGGCGACAGCCAGAATTCGGCACTGAAGCTTTCTTT
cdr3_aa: CASRRQPEFGTEAFF

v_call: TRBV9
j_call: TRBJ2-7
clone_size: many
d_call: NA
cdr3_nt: TGTGCCAGCAGCGTAGGGCAGGAGAACGAGCAGTACTTC
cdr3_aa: CASSVGQENEQYF

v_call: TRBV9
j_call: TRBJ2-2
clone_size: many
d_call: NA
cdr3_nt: TGTGCCAGCAGCGTAGTGGCAGCAGGGGCGAACACCGGGGAGCTGTTTTTT
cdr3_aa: CASSVVAAGANTGELFF

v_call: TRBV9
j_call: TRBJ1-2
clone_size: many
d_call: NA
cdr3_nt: TGTGCCAGCACCCCAGCTGAGGACTATGGCTACACCTTC
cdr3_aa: CASTPAEDYGYTF

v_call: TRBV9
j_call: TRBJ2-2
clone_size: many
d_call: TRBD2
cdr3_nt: TGTGCCAGCACCTACGGGACTAATACCGGGGAGCTGTTTTTT
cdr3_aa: CASTYGTNTGELFF

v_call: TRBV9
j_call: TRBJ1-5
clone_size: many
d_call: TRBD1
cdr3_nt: TGTGCCAGCAGCGCCGGGACAGGCCGCGAGCCCCAGCATTTT
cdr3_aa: CASSAGTGREPQHF

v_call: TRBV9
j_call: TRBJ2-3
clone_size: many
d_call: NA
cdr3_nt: TGTGCCAGCAGCGACCGGGGGAACACAGATACGCAGTATTTT
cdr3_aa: CASSDRGNTDTQYF

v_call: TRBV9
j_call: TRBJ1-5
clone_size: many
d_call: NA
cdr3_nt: TGTGCCAGCAGCGCGGGCCTTAATCAGCCCCAGCATTTT
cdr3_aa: CASSAGLNQPQHF

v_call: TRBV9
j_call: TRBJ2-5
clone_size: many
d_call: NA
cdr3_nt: TGTGCCAGCAGCGTAGAGGGTACAGGGAGAGAGACCCAGTACTTC
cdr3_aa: CASSVEGTGRETQYF

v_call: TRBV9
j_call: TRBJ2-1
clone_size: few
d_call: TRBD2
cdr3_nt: TGTGCCAGCAGCACCGGGACTAACAATGAGCAGTTCTTC
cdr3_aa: CASSTGTNNEQFF

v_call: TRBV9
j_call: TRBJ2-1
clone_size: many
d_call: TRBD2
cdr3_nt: TGTGCCAGCAGCGTTACTAGCGGGGGGGGCTCGGGGGAGCAGTTCTTC
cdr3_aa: CASSVTSGGGSGEQFF

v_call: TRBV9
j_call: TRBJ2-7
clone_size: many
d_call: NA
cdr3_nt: TGTGCCAGCAGCCCCGAGGGGGTCGACGAGCAGTACTTC
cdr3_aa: CASSPEGVDEQYF

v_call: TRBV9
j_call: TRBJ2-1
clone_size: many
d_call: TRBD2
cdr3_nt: TGTGCCAGCAGCGTCACTAGCGGGGGGGGCGATGAGCAGTTCTTC
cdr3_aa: CASSVTSGGGDEQFF

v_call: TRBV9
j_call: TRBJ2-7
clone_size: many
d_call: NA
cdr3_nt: TGTGCCAGCAGTCGGGGTCTTTCAGGCTACGAGCAGTACTTC
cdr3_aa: CASSRGLSGYEQYF

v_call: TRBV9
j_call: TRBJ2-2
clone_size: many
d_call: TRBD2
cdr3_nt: TGTGCCAGCAGCGTAACTAGCGGGGACACCGGGGAGCTGTTTTTT
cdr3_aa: CASSVTSGDTGELFF

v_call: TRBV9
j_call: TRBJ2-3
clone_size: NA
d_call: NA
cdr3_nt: TGTGCCAGCAGCGTAGAGGGGGCAGATACGCAGTATTTT
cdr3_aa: CASSVEGADTQYF

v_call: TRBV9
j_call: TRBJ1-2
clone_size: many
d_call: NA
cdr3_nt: TGTGCCAGCAGCTCCCCCGCAGGGGAGAATGGCTACACCTTC
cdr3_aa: CASSSPAGENGYTF

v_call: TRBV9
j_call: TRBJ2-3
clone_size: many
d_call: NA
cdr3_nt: TGTGCCAGCAGCACAACCCCTGGAGATACGCAGTATTTT
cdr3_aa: CASSTTPGDTQYF

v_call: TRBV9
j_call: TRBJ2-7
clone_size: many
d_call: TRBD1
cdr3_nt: TGTGCCAGCAGCGTACAGGGACAGTCCTACGAGCAGTACTTC
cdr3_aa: CASSVQGQSYEQYF

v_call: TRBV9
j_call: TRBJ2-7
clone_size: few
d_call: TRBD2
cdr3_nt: TGTGCCAGCAGCGTAGATCTTAGCGGGGGGTCCTACGAGCAGTACTTC
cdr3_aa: CASSVDLSGGSYEQYF

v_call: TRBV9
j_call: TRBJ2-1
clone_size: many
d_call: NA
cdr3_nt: TGTGCCAGCAGCGATGATAGCGAGCGGGAGCAGTTCTTC
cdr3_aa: CASSDDSEREQFF

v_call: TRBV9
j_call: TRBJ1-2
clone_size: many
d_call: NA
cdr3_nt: TGTGCCAGCAGCGACCATATATTCGGGAGCGACGGCTACACCTTC
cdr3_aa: CASSDHIFGSDGYTF

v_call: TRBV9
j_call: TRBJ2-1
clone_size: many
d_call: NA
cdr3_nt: TGTGCCAGCAGCGTAGGAGGGGGGGGTCATGAGCAGTTCTTC
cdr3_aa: CASSVGGGGHEQFF

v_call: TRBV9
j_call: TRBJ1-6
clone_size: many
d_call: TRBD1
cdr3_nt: TGTGCCAGCAGCGTGACAGGGGGAGGTAATTCACCCCTCCACTTT
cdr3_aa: CASSVTGGGNSPLHF

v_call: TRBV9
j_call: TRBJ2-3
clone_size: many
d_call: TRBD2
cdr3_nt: TGTGCCAGCAGCGTAGCCGGGGGGGTCGGAGATACGCAGTATTTT
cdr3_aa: CASSVAGGVGDTQYF

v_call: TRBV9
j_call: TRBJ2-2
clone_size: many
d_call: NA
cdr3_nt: TGTGCCAGCAGCCCCAGGACAGGACTAACGAACACCGGGGAGCTGTTTTTT
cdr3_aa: CASSPRTGLTNTGELFF

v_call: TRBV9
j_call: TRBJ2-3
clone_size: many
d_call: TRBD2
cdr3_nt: TGTGCCAGCAGCGCGGATAGCGGGGGGCCCATCACAGATACGCAGTATTTT
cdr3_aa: CASSADSGGPITDTQYF

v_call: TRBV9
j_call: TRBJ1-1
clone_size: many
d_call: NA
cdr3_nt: TGTGCCAGCAGCGTAGGTGGAGGTGTCACTGAAGCTTTCTTT
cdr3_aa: CASSVGGGVTEAFF

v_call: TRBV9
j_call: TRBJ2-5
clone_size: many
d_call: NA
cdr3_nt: TGTGCCAGCAGCGTAGGAACACCCGCGTTAGAGACCCAGTACTTC
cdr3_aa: CASSVGTPALETQYF

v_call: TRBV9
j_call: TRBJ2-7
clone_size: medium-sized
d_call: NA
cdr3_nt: TGTGCCAGCAATCAGGGGGGACTATCCGGCGAGCAGTACTTC
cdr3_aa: CASNQGGLSGEQYF

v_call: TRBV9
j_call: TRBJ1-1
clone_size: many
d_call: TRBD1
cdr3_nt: TGTGCCAGCAGCGCCCTAGGTGGGACAGGGAAGACTGAAGCTTTCTTT
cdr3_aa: CASSALGGTGKTEAFF

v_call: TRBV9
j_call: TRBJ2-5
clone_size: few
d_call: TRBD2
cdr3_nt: TGTGCCAGCAGCGTAGGAGGTAGCGGGGGTCTGGAGACCCAGTACTTC
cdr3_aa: CASSVGGSGGLETQYF

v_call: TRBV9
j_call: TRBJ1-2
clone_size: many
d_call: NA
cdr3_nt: TGTGCCAGCACCCCTGGACAGCCAGCCCTCTATGGCTACACCTTC
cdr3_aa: CASTPGQPALYGYTF

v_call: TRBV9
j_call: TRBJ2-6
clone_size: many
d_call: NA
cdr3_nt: TGTGCCAGCAGCGTAGCGGCAGGGCGGAACTCTGGGGCCAACGTCCTGACTTTC
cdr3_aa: CASSVAAGRNSGANVLTF